Given below is one T cell receptor (beta chain) in context. The target antigen is unknown. CDR3 length: 15 residues. The J segment lost 6 bases and the V segment lost 7 bases, leaving 13 bases of the junction unmatched. The germline CDR1 and CDR2 sequences are MDHEN and SYDVKM. This sample was included in a study of shared clonotypes between healthy human individuals. Study details: The study drew on a couple of women and a few men aged 18 to 49 as donors. Study-wide findings and caveats: Tissue TCR repertoires likely differ from these blood-only repertoires. Clonotypes not shared had lower generation probabilities than those common to all four donors.

Sequencing was at deep level. The assay was immunoSEQ multiplex PCR, and TCRdb's table has in-frame clones only and misses some. The table includes under 550,000 clones, 90% to 97% detected once. This receptor was identified in a woman in her 30s in good health. The sequencing input was naive CD4+ T cells sorted from blood. Documented subset: CD45RA+ positively selected. V usage is TRBV28 and J usage is TRBJ1-2; 8 bases align to TRBD1. CDR3 sequence: CASTIPGQGGHGYTF. Here the CDR3 DNA reads TGTGCCAGCACCATCCCAGGACAGGGCGGACATGGCTACACCTTC.